This is a list of T cell receptor beta chains from one sample in a study of T-cell memory formation after mild COVID-19. TCRdb passed the 5' RACE reads through MiXCR, listing each CDR3 protein once. The table includes 350,000 to 500,000 distinct CDR3 sequences, approximately 18% detected once. Sequenced sample: PBMCs or a T cell subset sorted from them (not recorded which). The receptors here all came from a man between 18 and 35 years old who had mild COVID-19 (a few samples of this study predate the infection). Cell type and time point are not known. Each CDR3 is given with its conserved first and last residue. Each record gives: J gene, clone size, D gene, V gene, CDR3 protein, CDR3 DNA. A D gene is named only where the DNA matches it firmly. Size is omitted from some rows. Given values are once, few, many or a class for expanded clones.

>TRBJ1-1|NA|NA|TRBV9
CASSVDERLNTEAFF
TGTGCCAGCAGCGTAGACGAACGGCTGAACACTGAAGCTTTCTTT
>TRBJ2-3|NA|NA|TRBV9
CASSPGGPADTQYF
TGTGCCAGCAGTCCGGGGGGCCCGGCAGATACGCAGTATTTT
>TRBJ2-2|few|TRBD1|TRBV13
CASSPGDRETGELFF
TGTGCCAGCAGCCCGGGGGACAGGGAGACCGGGGAGCTGTTTTTT
>TRBJ2-2|NA|NA|TRBV7-2
CASSGLKGASTGELFF
TGTGCCAGCAGCGGCCTAAAAGGGGCGAGCACCGGGGAGCTGTTTTTT
>TRBJ2-5|few|TRBD2|TRBV20-1
CSCHSGGRKETQYF
TGCAGTTGTCATAGCGGGGGGCGAAAAGAGACCCAGTACTTC
>TRBJ2-1|NA|TRBD2|TRBV5-1
CASSQPGLAGGSSYNEQFF
TGCGCCAGCAGCCAACCGGGACTAGCGGGGGGAAGCTCCTACAATGAGCAGTTCTTC
>TRBJ2-6|many|TRBD2|TRBV20-1
CSALASSSGANVLTF
TGCAGTGCACTAGCGTCGAGCTCTGGGGCCAACGTCCTGACTTTC
>TRBJ2-2|NA|NA|TRBV9
CASSGGRTGELFF
TGTGCCAGCAGCGGGGGTCGGACCGGGGAGCTGTTTTTT
>TRBJ2-5|NA|TRBD2|TRBV11-1
CASSFGRTETQYF
TGTGCCAGCAGCTTCGGGAGGACAGAGACCCAGTACTTC
>TRBJ2-7|NA|TRBD1|TRBV10-3
CAIRALGDSNEQYF
TGTGCCATCAGGGCCTTAGGGGACAGTAACGAGCAGTACTTC
>TRBJ2-7|few|TRBD2|TRBV12-3/TRBV12-4
CASSSTGLAYEQYF
TGTGCCAGCAGTTCCACTGGACTAGCCTACGAGCAGTACTTC
>TRBJ2-4|many|TRBD2|TRBV7-2
CASSLVAGTPWNIQYF
TGTGCCAGCAGCTTAGTAGCGGGTACACCTTGGAACATTCAGTACTTC
>TRBJ2-3|NA|TRBD2|TRBV6-2/TRBV6-3
CASRKGAGETDTQYF
TGTGCCAGCAGGAAGGGCGCGGGGGAAACAGATACGCAGTATTTT
>TRBJ1-6|few|NA|TRBV4-2
CASSQEPGANSPLHF
TGTGCCAGCAGCCAGGAACCCGGGGCCAATTCACCCCTCCACTTT
>TRBJ2-1|few|TRBD1|TRBV5-1
CASSPGTEGNEQFF
TGCGCCAGCAGCCCCGGGACAGAAGGCAATGAGCAGTTCTTC
>TRBJ2-2|few|TRBD1|TRBV9
CASSPRGDRVTGELFF
TGTGCCAGCAGCCCTCGCGGCGACAGGGTCACCGGGGAGCTGTTTTTT
>TRBJ1-2|NA|NA|TRBV18
CATSQGMNYGYTF
TGTGCCACTTCACAGGGTATGAACTATGGCTACACCTTC
>TRBJ2-3|many|NA|TRBV7-9
CASSSPADYTDTQYF
TGTGCCAGCAGCTCCCCCGCGGACTACACAGATACGCAGTATTTT
>TRBJ1-2|many|NA|TRBV6-5
CASRPRASYGYTF
TGTGCCAGCAGGCCCAGAGCCAGTTATGGCTACACCTTC
>TRBJ2-5|NA|NA|TRBV5-1
CASSILGGQQETQYF
TGCGCCAGCAGCATCCTAGGAGGGCAGCAAGAGACCCAGTACTTC
>TRBJ2-3|NA|TRBD2|TRBV7-9
CASSLVVLAGGSPTAQYF
TGTGCCAGCAGCTTAGTGGTACTAGCGGGGGGGTCCCCCACCGCGCAGTATTTT
>TRBJ2-3|few|TRBD1|TRBV6-6
CASSYGTGGGDTQYF
TGTGCCAGCAGTTACGGGACAGGGGGCGGGGATACGCAGTATTTT
>TRBJ1-1|few|NA|TRBV9
CASSALGGGTEAFF
TGTGCCAGCAGCGCGCTTGGGGGAGGGACTGAAGCTTTCTTT
>TRBJ2-5|few|NA|TRBV12-3/TRBV12-4
CASSLRPAGGETQYF
TGTGCCAGCAGCCTAAGACCTGCCGGAGGAGAGACCCAGTACTTC
>TRBJ1-5|many|NA|TRBV6-5
CASWRGKGQPQHF
TGTGCCAGCTGGAGAGGGAAGGGTCAGCCCCAGCATTTT
>TRBJ2-5|NA|NA|TRBV27
CASSSIGLAQETQYF
TGTGCCAGCAGTTCAATAGGACTCGCACAAGAGACCCAGTACTTC
>TRBJ1-6|few|NA|TRBV5-1
CASSFGGQNSPLHF
TGCGCCAGCAGCTTTGGGGGACAAAATTCACCCCTCCACTTT
>TRBJ1-1|few|NA|TRBV4-3
CASSNSQSGGTEAFF
TGCGCCAGCAGCAACTCCCAAAGCGGGGGGACTGAAGCTTTCTTT
>TRBJ2-1|many|NA|TRBV18
CASSPREGRNEQFF
TGTGCCAGCTCACCACGAGAGGGTCGGAATGAGCAGTTCTTC
>TRBJ1-4|few|NA|TRBV15
CATSRDPPETGTEIEKLFF
TGTGCCACCAGCAGAGATCCCCCGGAAACCGGGACGGAGATAGAAAAACTGTTTTTT
>TRBJ2-1|NA|NA|TRBV4-1
CASSQGGTLYNEQFF
TGCGCCAGCAGCCAAGGAGGGACTCTCTACAATGAGCAGTTCTTC
>TRBJ1-5|NA|NA|TRBV7-9
CASSLGGQRNNQPQHF
TGTGCCAGCAGCTTAGGGGGGCAGAGAAACAATCAGCCCCAGCATTTT
>TRBJ2-7|few|NA|TRBV12-3/TRBV12-4
CASSLLNNYEQYF
TGTGCCAGCAGTTTATTAAACAACTACGAGCAGTACTTC
>TRBJ2-5|NA|TRBD1|TRBV5-1
CASSSTGSETQYF
TGCGCCAGCAGCTCGACAGGGTCAGAGACCCAGTACTTC
>TRBJ1-1|many|NA|TRBV29-1
CSVEGNTEAFF
TGCAGCGTTGAAGGGAACACTGAAGCTTTCTTT
>TRBJ1-1|NA|NA|TRBV19
CASNGYTEAFF
TGTGCCAGTAACGGGTACACTGAAGCTTTCTTT
>TRBJ2-2|NA|NA|TRBV28
CASTDYKPNTGELFF
TGTGCCAGCACTGACTACAAACCGAACACCGGGGAGCTGTTTTTT
>TRBJ1-1|NA|TRBD1|TRBV7-9
CASSYLPGQGKEAFF
TGTGCCAGCAGCTATTTACCGGGACAGGGGAAGGAGGCTTTCTTT
>TRBJ1-1|NA|NA|TRBV12-3/TRBV12-4
CASSAYTEAFF
TGTGCCAGCAGTGCTTACACTGAAGCTTTCTTT
>TRBJ2-1|NA|TRBD2|TRBV27
CTSSPRTSGDNEQFF
TGCACCAGCAGTCCAAGGACTAGCGGCGACAATGAGCAGTTCTTC
>TRBJ1-1|NA|NA|TRBV6-5
CASSYGRTEAFF
TGTGCCAGCAGTTACGGTCGGACTGAAGCTTTCTTT